This T cell receptor beta chain was recorded in a study of blood T cell repertoires in COVID-19. This table comes from immunoSEQ multiplex PCR, and its TCRdb copy is limited to in-frame clones, with some not included. The sample contains roughly 150,000 clones, around 90% of which appear only once. The CDR3 has 17 amino acids. The V and J ends lost 1 base and 1 base respectively, with 16 bases between them. Germline V gene data show CDR1 as SGHRS and CDR2 as YFSETQ. Input material: peripheral blood. The chain recombines TRBV5-1 with TRBJ2-3; D may be TRBD2 (5 bases). The clonotype originates from a human donor in a cohort sampled during active COVID-19. CDR3 sequence (DNA): TGCGCCAGCAGCTTGTTGTCCCCTGGCGGGCGCACAGATACGCAGTATTTT. Protein: CASSLLSPGGRTDTQYF.